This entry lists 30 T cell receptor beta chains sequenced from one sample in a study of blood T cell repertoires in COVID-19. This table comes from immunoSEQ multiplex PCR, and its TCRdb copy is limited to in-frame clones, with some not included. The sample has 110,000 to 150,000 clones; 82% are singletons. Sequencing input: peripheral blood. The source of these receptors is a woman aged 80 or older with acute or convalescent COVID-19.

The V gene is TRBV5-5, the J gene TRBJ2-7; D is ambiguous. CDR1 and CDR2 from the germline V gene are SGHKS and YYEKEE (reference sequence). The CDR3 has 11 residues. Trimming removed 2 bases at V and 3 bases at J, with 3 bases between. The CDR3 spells CASSFSYEQYF. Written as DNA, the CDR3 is TGTGCCAGCAGCTTTAGCTACGAGCAGTACTTC.

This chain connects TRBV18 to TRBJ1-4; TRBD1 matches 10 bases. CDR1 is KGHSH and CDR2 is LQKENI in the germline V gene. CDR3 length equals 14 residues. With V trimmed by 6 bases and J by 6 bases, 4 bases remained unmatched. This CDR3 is CASSPGTGDEKLFF. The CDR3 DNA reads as TGTGCCAGCTCCCCAGGGACAGGGGATGAAAAACTGTTTTTT.

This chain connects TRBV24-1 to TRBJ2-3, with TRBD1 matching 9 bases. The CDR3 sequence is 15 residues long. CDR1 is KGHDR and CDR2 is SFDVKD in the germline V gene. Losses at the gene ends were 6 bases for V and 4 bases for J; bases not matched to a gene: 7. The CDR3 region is CATSPGQGLADTQYF. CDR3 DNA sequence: TGTGCCACCAGTCCCGGACAGGGGTTGGCAGATACGCAGTATTTT.

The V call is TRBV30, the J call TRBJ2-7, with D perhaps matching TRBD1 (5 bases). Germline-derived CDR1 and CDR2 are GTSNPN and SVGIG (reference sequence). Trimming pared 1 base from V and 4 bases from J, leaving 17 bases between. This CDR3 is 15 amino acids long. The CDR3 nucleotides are TGTGCCTGGAGTGGGGGCGTAACATCAAGGTACGAGCAGTACTTC. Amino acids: CAWSGGVTSRYEQYF.

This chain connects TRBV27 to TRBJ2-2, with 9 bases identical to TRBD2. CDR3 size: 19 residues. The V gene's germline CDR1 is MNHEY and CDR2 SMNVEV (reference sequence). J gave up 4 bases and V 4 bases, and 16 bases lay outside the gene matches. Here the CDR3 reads CASSWVFGGRALGTGELFF. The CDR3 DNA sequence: TGTGCCAGCAGTTGGGTTTTCGGCGGGAGGGCCCTCGGCACCGGGGAGCTGTTTTTT.

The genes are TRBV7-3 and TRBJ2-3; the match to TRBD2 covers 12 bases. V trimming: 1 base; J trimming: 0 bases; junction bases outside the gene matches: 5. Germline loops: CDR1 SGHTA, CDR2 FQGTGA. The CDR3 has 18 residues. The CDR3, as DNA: TGTGCCAGCAGCTTAAATCCTAGCGGGGGGGAAAGCACAGATACGCAGTATTTT. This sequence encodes CASSLNPSGGESTDTQYF. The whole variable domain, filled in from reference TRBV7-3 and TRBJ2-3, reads GAGVSQTPSNKVTEKGKYVELRCDPISGHTALYWYRQSLGQGPEFLIYFQGTGAADDSGLPNDRFFAVRPEGSVSTLKIQRTERGDSAVYLCASSLNPSGGESTDTQYFGPGTRLTVL.

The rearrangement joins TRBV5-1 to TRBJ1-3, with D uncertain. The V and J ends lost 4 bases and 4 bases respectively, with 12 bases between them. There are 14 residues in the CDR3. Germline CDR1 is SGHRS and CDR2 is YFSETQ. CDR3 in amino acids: CASSPRVSGNTIYF. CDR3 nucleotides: TGCGCCAGCAGCCCCCGGGTATCCGGAAACACCATATATTTT.

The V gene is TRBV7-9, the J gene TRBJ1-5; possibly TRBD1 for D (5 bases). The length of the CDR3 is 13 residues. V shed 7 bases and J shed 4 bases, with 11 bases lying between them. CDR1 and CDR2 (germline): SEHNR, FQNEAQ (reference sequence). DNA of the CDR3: TGTGCCAGCACCCGGGGGGGAAATCAGCCCCAGCATTTT. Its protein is CASTRGGNQPQHF.

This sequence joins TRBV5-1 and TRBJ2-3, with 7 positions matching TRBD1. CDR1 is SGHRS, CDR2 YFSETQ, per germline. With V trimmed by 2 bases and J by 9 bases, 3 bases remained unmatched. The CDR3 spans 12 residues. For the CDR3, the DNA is TGCGCCAGCAGCTTAACAGGGGACACGCAGTATTTT. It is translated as CASSLTGDTQYF.

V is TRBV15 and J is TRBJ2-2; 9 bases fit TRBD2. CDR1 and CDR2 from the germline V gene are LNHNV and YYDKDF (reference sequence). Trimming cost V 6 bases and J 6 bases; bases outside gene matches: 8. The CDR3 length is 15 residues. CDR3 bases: TGTGCCACCAGAGAGCGGGGGGCAGGCGCCGGGGAGCTGTTTTTT. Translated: CATRERGAGAGELFF.

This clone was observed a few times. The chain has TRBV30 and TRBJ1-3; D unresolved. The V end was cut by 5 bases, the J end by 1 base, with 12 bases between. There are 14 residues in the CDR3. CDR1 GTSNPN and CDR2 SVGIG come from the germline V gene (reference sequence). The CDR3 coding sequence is TGTGCCTGGGCCTCAGGTTATTCTGGAAACACCATATATTTT. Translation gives CAWASGYSGNTIYF.

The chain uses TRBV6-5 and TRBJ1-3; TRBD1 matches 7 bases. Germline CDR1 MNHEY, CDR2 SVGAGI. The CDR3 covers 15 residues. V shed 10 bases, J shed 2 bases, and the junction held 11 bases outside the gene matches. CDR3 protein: CATQGGTETGNTIYF. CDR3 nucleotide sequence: TGTGCCACCCAAGGGGGGACAGAGACTGGAAACACCATATATTTT.

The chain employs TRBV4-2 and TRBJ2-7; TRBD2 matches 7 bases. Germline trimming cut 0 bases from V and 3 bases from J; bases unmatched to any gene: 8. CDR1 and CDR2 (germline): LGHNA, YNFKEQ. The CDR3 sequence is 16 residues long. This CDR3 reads CASSQDLAGVDYEQYF. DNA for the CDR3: TGTGCCAGCAGCCAAGATCTCGCGGGAGTGGACTACGAGCAGTACTTC.

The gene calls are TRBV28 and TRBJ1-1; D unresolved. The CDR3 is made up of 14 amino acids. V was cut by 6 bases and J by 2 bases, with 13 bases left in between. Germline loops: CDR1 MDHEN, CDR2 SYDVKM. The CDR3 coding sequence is TGTGCCAGCAGCGGGGTGACGATTAACACTGAAGCTTTCTTT. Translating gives CASSGVTINTEAFF.

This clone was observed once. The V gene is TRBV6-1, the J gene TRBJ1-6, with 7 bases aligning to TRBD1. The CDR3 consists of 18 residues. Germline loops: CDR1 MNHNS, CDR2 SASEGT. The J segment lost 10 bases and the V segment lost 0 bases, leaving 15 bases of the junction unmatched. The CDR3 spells CASSEAPAGRGSRSPLHF. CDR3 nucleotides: TGTGCCAGCAGTGAAGCGCCGGCGGGCAGGGGGTCCAGGTCACCCCTCCACTTT.

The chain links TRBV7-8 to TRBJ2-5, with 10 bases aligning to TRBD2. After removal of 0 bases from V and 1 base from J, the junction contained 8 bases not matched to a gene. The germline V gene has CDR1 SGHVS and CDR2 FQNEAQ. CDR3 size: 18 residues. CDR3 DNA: TGTGCCAGCAGCTTAGCTCTAGCGGGGGATGAGGCCCAAGAGACCCAGTACTTC. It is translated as CASSLALAGDEAQETQYF.

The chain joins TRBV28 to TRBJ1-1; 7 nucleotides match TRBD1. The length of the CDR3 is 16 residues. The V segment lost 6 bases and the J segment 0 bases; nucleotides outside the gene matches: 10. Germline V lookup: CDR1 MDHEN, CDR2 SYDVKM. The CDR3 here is CASRSTGLLLNTEAFF. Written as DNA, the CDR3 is TGTGCCAGCAGATCGACAGGGTTGCTACTGAACACTGAAGCTTTCTTT.

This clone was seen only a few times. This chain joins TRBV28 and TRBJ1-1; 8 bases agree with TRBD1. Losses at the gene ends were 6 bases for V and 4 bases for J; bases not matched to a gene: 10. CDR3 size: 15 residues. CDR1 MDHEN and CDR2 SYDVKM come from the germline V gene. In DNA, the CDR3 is TGTGCCAGCAGCCTGGGACAGGTCCTAGGCACTGAAGCTTTCTTT. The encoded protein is CASSLGQVLGTEAFF.

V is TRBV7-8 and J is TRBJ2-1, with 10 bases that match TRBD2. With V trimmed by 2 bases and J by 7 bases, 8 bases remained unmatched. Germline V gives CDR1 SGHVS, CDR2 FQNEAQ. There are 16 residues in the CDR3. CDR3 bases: TGTGCCAGCAGCTTACCTAAGCGGGAGGGCCGAAATGAGCAGTTCTTC. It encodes CASSLPKREGRNEQFF.

The chain's CDR3 is CASSDSRDRSSYNSPLHF. The DNA of the CDR3 is TGTGCCAGCAGTGACTCTCGGGACAGGAGCTCCTATAATTCACCCCTCCACTTT. This chain uses TRBV6-4 with TRBJ1-6; 8 nucleotides agree with TRBD1. V dropped 0 bases and J dropped 0; count of bases not matched to a gene: 4. The CDR3 length is 18 residues. The germline CDR1 and CDR2 sequences are MRHNA and SNTAGT.

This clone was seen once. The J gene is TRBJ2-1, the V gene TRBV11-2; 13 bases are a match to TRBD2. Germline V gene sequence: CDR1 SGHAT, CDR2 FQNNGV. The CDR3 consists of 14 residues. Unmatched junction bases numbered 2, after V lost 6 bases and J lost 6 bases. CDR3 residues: CASSRLAGGNEQFF. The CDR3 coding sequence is TGTGCCAGCAGTCGACTAGCGGGAGGCAATGAGCAGTTCTTC.

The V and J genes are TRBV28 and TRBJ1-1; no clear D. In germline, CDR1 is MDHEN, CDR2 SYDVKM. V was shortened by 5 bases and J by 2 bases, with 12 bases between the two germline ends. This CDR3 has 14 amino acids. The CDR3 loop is CASSRVGRNTEAFF. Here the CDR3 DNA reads TGTGCCAGCAGTAGGGTGGGGAGAAACACTGAAGCTTTCTTT.

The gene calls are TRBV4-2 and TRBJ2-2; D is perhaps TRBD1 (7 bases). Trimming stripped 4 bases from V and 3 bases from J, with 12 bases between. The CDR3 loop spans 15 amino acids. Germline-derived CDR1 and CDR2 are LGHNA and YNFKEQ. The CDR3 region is CASSPRGEDTGELFF. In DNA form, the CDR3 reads TGTGCCAGCAGCCCCAGGGGGGAGGACACCGGGGAGCTGTTTTTT.

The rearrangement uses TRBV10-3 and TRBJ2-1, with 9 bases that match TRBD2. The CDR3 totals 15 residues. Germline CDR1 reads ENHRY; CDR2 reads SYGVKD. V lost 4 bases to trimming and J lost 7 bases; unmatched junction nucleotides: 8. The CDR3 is CAISAVTSGVNEQFF. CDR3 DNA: TGTGCCATCAGTGCAGTGACTAGCGGAGTTAATGAGCAGTTCTTC.

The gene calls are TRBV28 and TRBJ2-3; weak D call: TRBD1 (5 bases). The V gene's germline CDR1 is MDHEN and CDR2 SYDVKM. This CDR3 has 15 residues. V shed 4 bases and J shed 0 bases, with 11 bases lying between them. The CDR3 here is CASSYRQTSTDTQYF. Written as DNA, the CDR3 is TGTGCCAGCAGTTACCGACAGACTAGCACAGATACGCAGTATTTT. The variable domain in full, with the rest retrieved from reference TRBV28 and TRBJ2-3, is DVKVTQSSRYLVKRTGEKVFLECVQDMDHENMFWYRQDPGLGLRLIYFSYDVKMKEKGDIPEGYSVSREKKERFSLILESASTNQTSMYLCASSYRQTSTDTQYFGPGTRLTVL.

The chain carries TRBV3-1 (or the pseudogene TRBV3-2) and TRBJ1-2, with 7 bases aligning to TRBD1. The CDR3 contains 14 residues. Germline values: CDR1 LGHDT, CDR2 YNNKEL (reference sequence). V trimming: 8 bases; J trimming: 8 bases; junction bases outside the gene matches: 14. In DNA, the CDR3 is TGTGCCAGCTTTACCAGACAGGGTCCAGGCGGCTACACCTTC. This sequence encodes CASFTRQGPGGYTF.

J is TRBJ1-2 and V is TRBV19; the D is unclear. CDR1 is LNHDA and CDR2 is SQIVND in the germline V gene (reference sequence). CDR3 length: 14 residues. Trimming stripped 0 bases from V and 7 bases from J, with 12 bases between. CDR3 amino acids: CASSIDQRLSGYTF. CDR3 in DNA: TGTGCCAGTAGTATAGATCAACGACTTAGTGGCTACACCTTC.

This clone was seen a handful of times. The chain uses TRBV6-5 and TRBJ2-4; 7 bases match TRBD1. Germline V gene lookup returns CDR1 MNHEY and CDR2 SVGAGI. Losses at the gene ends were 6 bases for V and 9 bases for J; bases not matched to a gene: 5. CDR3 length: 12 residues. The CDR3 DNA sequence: TGTGCCAGCAGGACAGGGTGGGGCATTCAGTACTTC. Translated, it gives CASRTGWGIQYF.

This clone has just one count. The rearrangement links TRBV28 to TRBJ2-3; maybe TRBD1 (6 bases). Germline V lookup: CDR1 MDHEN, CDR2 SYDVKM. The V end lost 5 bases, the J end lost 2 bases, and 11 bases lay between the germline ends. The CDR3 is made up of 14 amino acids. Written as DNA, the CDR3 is TGTGCCAGCAGTGCCGGGACACACACAGATACGCAGTATTTT. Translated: CASSAGTHTDTQYF.

This CDR3 is CASSPRDRWFSGNTIYF. CDR3 sequence (DNA): TGTGCCAGTAGTCCACGGGACAGATGGTTTTCTGGAAACACCATATATTTT. The J gene is TRBJ1-3, the V gene TRBV19; 7 bases fit TRBD1. This CDR3 region has 17 residues. The V gene end was trimmed by 5 bases and the J gene end by 1 base; junction bases not matched to a gene: 11. Per the germline V gene, CDR1 is LNHDA and CDR2 is SQIVND (reference sequence). Full variable domain (outside the CDR3, taken from reference TRBV19 and TRBJ1-3): DGGITQSPKYLFRKEGQNVTLSCEQNLNHDAMYWYRQDPGQGLRLIYYSQIVNDFQKGDIAEGYSVSREKKESFPLTVTSAQKNPTAFYLCASSPRDRWFSGNTIYFGEGSWLTVV.